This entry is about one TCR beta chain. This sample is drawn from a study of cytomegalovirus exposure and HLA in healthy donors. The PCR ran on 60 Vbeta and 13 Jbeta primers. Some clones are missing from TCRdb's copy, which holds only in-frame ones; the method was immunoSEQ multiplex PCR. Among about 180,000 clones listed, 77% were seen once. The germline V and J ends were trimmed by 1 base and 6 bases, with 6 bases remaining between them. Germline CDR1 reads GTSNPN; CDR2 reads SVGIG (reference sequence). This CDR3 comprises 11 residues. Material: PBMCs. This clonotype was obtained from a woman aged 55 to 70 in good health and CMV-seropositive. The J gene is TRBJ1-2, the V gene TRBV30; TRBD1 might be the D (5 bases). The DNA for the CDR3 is TGTGCCTGGAGTGAAGGGGATGGCTACACCTTC. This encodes CAWSEGDGYTF.